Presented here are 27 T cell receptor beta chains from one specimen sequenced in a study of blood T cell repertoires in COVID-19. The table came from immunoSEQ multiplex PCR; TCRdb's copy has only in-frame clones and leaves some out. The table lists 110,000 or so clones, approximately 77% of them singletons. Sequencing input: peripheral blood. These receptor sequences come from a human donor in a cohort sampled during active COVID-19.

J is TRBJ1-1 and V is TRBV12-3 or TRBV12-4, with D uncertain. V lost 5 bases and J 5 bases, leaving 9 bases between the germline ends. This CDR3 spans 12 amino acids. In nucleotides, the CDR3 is TGTGCCAGCAGTATCTCGGGGACTGAAGCTTTCTTT. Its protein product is CASSISGTEAFF.

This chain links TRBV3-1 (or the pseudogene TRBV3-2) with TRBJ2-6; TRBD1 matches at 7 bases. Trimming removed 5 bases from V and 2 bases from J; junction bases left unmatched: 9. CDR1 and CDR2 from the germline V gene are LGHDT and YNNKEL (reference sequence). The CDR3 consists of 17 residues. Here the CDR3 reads CASSSRTGLPGANVLTF. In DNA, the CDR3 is TGTGCCAGCAGCTCTAGGACAGGCCTCCCTGGGGCCAACGTCCTGACTTTC.

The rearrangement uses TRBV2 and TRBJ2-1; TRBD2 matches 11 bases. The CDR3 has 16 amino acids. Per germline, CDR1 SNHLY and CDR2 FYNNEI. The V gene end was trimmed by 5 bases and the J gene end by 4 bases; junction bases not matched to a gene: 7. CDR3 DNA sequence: TGTGCCAGCAGTACCTCGACTAGCGGGGATTACAATGAGCAGTTCTTC. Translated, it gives CASSTSTSGDYNEQFF.

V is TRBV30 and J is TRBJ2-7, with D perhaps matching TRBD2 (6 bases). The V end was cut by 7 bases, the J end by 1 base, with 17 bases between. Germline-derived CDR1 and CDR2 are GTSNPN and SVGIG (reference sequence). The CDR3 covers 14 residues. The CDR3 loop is CALGWSSVSYEQYF. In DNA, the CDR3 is TGTGCCTTGGGATGGTCTAGCGTTTCCTACGAGCAGTACTTC.

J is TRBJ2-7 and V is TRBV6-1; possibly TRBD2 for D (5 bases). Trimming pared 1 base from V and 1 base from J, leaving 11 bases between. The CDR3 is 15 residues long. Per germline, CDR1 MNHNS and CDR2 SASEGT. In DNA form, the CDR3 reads TGTGCCAGCAGTGAAGGTCACCTAGCTTCCTACGAGCAGTACTTC. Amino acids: CASSEGHLASYEQYF.

The CDR3 nucleotides are TGTGCCAGCAGCTTCTGGCAGGGGGCGAAGAGCTCCTACAATGAGCAGTTCTTC. Its translation: CASSFWQGAKSSYNEQFF. The V call is TRBV11-2, the J call TRBJ2-1; TRBD1 aligns across 8 bases. This CDR3 has 18 amino acids. J gave up 0 bases and V 3 bases, and 10 bases lay outside the gene matches. Germline CDR1 reads SGHAT; CDR2 reads FQNNGV.

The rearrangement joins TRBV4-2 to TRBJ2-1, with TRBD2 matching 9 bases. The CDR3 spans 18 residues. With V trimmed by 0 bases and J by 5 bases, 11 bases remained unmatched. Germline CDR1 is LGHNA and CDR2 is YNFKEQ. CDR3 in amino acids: CASSQEGAGTSRDNEQFF. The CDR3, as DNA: TGTGCCAGCAGCCAAGAAGGTGCGGGGACTAGCCGGGACAATGAGCAGTTCTTC.

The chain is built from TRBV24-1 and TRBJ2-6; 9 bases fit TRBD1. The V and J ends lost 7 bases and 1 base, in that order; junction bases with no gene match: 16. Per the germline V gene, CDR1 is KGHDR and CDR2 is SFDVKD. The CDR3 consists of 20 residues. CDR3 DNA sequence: TGTGCCACCAGGACCGGGACAGGGTATCTAATGGGTTCTGGGGCCAACGTCCTGACTTTC. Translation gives CATRTGTGYLMGSGANVLTF.

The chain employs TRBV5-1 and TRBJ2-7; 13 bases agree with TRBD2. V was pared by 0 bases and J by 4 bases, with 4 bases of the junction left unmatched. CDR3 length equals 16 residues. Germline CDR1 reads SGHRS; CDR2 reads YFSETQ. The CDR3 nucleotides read TGCGCCAGCAGCTTGGAAGGGACTAGCGGGGTGTACGAGCAGTACTTC. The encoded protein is CASSLEGTSGVYEQYF.

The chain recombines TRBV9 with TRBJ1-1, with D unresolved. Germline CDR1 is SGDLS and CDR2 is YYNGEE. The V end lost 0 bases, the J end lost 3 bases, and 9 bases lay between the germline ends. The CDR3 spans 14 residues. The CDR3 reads CASSVGGKDTEAFF. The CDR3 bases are TGTGCCAGCAGCGTAGGCGGGAAGGACACTGAAGCTTTCTTT.

In DNA form, the CDR3 reads TGTGCCACCAGCAGAGATATGCCTGGCCCGGCGGATGGAAACACCATATATTTT. Translating it yields CATSRDMPGPADGNTIYF. This rearrangement joins TRBV15 to TRBJ1-3; D unclear. Germline lookup yields CDR1 LNHNV and CDR2 YYDKDF (reference sequence). V lost 0 bases and J 3 bases, leaving 18 bases between the germline ends. The CDR3 totals 18 residues.

CDR3 in amino acids: CASSQRGLAGTYNEQFF. In DNA, the CDR3 is TGCGCCAGCAGCCAGAGAGGACTAGCGGGAACCTACAATGAGCAGTTCTTC. The J gene is TRBJ2-1, the V gene TRBV4-1; TRBD2 agrees at 12 bases. The CDR3 sequence is 17 residues long. The V segment lost 3 bases and the J segment 2 bases; nucleotides outside the gene matches: 5. Per germline, CDR1 MGHRA and CDR2 YSYEKL.

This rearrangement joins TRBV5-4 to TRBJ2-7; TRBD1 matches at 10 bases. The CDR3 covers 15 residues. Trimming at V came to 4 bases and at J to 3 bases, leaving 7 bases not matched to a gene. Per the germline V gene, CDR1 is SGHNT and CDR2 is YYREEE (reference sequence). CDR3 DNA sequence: TGTGCCAGCAGCGCCCGACAGGGGGCAGGCTACGAGCAGTACTTC. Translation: CASSARQGAGYEQYF.

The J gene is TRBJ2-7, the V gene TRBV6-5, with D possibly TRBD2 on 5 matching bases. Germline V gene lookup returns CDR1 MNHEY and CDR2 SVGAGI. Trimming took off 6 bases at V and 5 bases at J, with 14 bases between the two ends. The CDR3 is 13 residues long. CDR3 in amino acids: CASRRPAGNEQYF. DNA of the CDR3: TGTGCCAGCAGGCGGCCGGCCGGGAACGAGCAGTACTTC.

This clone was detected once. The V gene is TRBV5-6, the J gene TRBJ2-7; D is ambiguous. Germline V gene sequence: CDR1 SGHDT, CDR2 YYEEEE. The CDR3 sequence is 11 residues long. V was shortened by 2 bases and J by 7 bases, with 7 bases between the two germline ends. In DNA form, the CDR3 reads TGTGCCAGCAGCTTACGGTGGGAGCAGTACTTC. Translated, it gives CASSLRWEQYF.

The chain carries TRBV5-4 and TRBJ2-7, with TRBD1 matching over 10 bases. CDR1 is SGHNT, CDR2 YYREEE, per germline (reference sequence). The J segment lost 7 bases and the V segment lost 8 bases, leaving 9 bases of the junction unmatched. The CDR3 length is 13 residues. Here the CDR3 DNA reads TGTGCCAGAGCCGGGACAGGGGTTTGGGAGCAGTACTTC. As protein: CARAGTGVWEQYF.

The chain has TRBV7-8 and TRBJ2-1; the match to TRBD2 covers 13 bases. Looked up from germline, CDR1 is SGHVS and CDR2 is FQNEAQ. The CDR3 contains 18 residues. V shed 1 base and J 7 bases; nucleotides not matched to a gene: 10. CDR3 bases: TGTGCCAGCAGCTTAGGAAGCGGACTAGCGGGAGTTTTGAATGAGCAGTTCTTC. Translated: CASSLGSGLAGVLNEQFF.

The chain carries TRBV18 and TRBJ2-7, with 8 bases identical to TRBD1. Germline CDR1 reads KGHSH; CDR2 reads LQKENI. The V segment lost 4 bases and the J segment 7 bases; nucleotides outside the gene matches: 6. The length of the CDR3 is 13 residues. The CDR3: CASSLQTGVEQYF. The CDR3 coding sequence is TGTGCCAGCTCACTACAGACAGGGGTTGAGCAGTACTTC.

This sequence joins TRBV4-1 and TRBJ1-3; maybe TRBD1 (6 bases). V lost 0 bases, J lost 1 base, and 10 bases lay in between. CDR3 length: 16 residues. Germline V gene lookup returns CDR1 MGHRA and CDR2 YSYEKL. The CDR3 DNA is TGCGCCAGCAGCCAAGATCCCCAGGGGTCTGGAAACACCATATATTTT. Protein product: CASSQDPQGSGNTIYF.

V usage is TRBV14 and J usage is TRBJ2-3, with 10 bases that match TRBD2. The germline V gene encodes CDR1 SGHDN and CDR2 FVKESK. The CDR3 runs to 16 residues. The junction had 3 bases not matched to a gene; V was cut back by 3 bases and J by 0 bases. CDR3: CASSQLGLASTDTQYF. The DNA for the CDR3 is TGTGCCAGCAGCCAGCTGGGACTAGCGAGCACAGATACGCAGTATTTT.

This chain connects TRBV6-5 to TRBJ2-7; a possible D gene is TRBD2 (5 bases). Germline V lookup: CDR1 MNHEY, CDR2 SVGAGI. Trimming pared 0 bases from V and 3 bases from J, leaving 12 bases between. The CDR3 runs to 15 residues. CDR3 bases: TGTGCCAGCAGTTACTCGAGTGCACGGGGCTACGAGCAGTACTTC. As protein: CASSYSSARGYEQYF.

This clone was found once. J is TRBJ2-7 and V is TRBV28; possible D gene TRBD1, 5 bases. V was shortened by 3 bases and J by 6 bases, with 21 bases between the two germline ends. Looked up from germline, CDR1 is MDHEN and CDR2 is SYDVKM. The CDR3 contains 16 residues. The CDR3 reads CASSFHRTTGDPEQYF. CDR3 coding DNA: TGTGCCAGCAGTTTCCACCGGACCACAGGAGACCCCGAGCAGTACTTC.

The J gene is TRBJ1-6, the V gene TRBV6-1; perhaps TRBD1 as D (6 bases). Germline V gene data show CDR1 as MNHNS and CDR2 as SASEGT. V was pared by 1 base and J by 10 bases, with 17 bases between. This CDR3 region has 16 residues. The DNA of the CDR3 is TGTGCCAGCAGTGAAGTTCGTAACAGGGTCTCCTCACCCCTCCACTTT. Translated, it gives CASSEVRNRVSSPLHF.

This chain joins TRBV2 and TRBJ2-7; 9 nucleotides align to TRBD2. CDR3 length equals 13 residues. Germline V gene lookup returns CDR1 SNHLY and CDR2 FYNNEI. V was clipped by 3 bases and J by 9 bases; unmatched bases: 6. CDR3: CASSEGREGLQYF. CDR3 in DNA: TGTGCCAGCAGTGAGGGGCGGGAGGGCCTGCAGTACTTC.

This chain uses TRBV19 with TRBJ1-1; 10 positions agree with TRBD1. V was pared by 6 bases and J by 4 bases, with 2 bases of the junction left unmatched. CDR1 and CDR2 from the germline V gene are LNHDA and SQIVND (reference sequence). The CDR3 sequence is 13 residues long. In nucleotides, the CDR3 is TGTGCCAGTAGGGGACAGGGGTCCACTGAAGCTTTCTTT. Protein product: CASRGQGSTEAFF. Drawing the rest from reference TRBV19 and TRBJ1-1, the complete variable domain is DGGITQSPKYLFRKEGQNVTLSCEQNLNHDAMYWYRQDPGQGLRLIYYSQIVNDFQKGDIAEGYSVSREKKESFPLTVTSAQKNPTAFYLCASRGQGSTEAFFGQGTRLTVV.

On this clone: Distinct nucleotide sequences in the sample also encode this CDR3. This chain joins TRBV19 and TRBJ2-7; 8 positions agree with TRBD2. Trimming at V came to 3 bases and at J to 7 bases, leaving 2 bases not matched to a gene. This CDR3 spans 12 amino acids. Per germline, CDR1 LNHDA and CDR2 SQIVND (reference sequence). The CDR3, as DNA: TGTGCCAGTAGTATTCCGGGGGGGGAGCAGTACTTC. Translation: CASSIPGGEQYF.

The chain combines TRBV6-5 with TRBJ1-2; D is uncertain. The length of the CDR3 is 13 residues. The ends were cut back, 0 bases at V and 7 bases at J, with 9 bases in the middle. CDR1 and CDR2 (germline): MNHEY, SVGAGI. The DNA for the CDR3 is TGTGCCAGCAGTTACTCGAAAGGGAGTGGCTACACCTTC. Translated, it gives CASSYSKGSGYTF.